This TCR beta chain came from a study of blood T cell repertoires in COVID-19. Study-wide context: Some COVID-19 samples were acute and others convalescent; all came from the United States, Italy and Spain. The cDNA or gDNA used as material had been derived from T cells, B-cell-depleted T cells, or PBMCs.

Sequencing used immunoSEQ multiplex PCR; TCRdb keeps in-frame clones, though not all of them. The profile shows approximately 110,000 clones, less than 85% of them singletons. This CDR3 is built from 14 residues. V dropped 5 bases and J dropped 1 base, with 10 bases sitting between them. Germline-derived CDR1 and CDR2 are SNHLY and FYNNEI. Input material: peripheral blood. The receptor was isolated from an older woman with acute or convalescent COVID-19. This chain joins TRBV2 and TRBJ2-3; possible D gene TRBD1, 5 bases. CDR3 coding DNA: TGTGCCAGCAGTAGGGGTATAGGCACAGATACGCAGTATTTT. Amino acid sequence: CASSRGIGTDTQYF. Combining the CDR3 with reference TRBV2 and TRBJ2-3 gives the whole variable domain EPEVTQTPSHQVTQMGQEVILRCVPISNHLYFYWYRQILGQKVEFLVSFYNNEISEKSEIFDDQFSVERPDGSNFTLKIRSTKLEDSAMYFCASSRGIGTDTQYFGPGTRLTVL.